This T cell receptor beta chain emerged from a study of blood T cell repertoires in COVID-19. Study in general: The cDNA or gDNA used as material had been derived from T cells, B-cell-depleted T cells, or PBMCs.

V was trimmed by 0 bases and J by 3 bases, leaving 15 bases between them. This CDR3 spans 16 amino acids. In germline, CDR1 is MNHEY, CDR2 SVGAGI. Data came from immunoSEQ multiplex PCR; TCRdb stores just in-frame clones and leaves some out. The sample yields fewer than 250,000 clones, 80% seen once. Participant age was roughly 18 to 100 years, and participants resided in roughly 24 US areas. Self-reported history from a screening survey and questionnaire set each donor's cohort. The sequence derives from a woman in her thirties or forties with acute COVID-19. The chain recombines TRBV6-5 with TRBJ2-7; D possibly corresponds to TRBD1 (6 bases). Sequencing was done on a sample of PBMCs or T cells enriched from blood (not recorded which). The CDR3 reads CASSYSGAIKDYEQYF. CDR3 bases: TGTGCCAGCAGTTACTCGGGGGCTATTAAAGACTACGAGCAGTACTTC.